This T cell receptor (beta chain) is from a study of yellow fever vaccine responses in identical twins. Germline V lookup: CDR1 MNHEY, CDR2 SMNVEV (reference sequence). The V gene end was trimmed by 6 bases and the J gene end by 1 base; junction bases not matched to a gene: 2. This CDR3 is built from 14 residues. TCRdb itself ran the RT-PCR reads through MiXCR, one entry per CDR3 protein. The sample consists of roughly 18,000 distinct CDR3 sequences, roughly two thirds of them appearing once. As regards this clonotype: No antigen is known for it.

General observations from the study: Convergence reportedly seemed to mark part of the twins' vaccine T cell response, with personalization marking the rest.

The rearrangement uses TRBV27 and TRBJ2-4; TRBD2 matches at 8 bases. This material consisted of T cells from blood (PBMCs), unsorted or a sorted subset (not recorded which), taken before or after yellow fever vaccination (not recorded which). This clonotype originated in a young woman who received the yellow fever vaccine. The CDR3 reads CASSGGGAKNIQYF. Here the CDR3 DNA reads TGTGCCAGCAGCGGGGGGGGGGCCAAAAACATTCAGTACTTC.